This TCR beta chain is from a study of blood T cell repertoires in COVID-19. At the level of the study: The United States, Italy and Spain provided the acute and convalescent COVID-19 samples.

CDR3 size: 17 residues. Authors' data handling: Estimated nucleated cell counts came from reference gene primer amplification. The assay was immunoSEQ multiplex PCR, and TCRdb's table has in-frame clones only and misses some. That table supplies the V and J calls and clone size; D and trimming were determined from the DNA. Here the sample spans around 370,000 clones, around 91% being singletons. The clonotype originates from a woman between 18 and 30 years old who had recovered from COVID-19. The sample consisted of peripheral blood. The rearrangement joins TRBV21-1 to TRBJ1-5. TRBV21-1 is labeled a pseudogene. The CDR3 sequence: CASSKARGFEGNQPQHF. The CDR3 nucleotides are TGTGCCAGCAGCAAAGCTAGAGGGTTCGAGGGCAATCAGCCCCAGCATTTT.